A single sample is the source of the 26 T cell receptor beta chains below, sequenced in a study of cytomegalovirus exposure and HLA in healthy donors. PCR primers comprised 60 Vbeta and 13 Jbeta primers. Sequenced by immunoSEQ multiplex PCR; TCRdb stores in-frame clones only, minus some. The table has approximately 150,000 clones, approximately 71% seen once. Sequencing used PBMCs. These receptors were collected from an older woman in good health and CMV-seronegative.

The gene calls are TRBV7-9 and TRBJ2-5; a possible D gene is TRBD1 (7 bases). Trimming took 0 bases from V and 7 from J, leaving 9 bases between them. From germline, CDR1 is SEHNR and CDR2 FQNEAQ (reference sequence). The CDR3 has 13 amino acids. CDR3 protein: CASSLAQGGTQYF. The CDR3 DNA reads TGTGCCAGCAGCTTAGCCCAGGGGGGGACCCAGTACTTC.

The gene calls are TRBV27 and TRBJ1-6, with 7 bases identical to TRBD1. With 4 bases clipped from V and 8 bases from J, the junction kept 8 bases outside the gene matches. Germline CDR1 is MNHEY and CDR2 is SMNVEV (reference sequence). CDR3 length equals 15 residues. The chain's CDR3 is CASSYYRGRDSPLHF. The CDR3 DNA reads TGTGCCAGCAGTTATTACAGGGGACGGGATTCACCCCTCCACTTT.

The chain joins TRBV18 to TRBJ2-5; TRBD1 might be the D (5 bases). In germline, CDR1 is KGHSH, CDR2 LQKENI. With 3 bases removed from V and 0 bases from J, the gap between germline ends came to 11 bases. This CDR3 region has 15 residues. The CDR3 protein is CASSPMFRDQETQYF. In nucleotides, the CDR3 is TGTGCCAGCTCACCCATGTTCAGGGACCAAGAGACCCAGTACTTC. The full variable domain, rest sourced from reference TRBV18 and TRBJ2-5, is NAGVMQNPRHLVRRRGQEARLRCSPMKGHSHVYWYRQLPEEGLKFMVYLQKENIIDESGMPKERFSAEFPKEGPSILRIQQVVRGDSAAYFCASSPMFRDQETQYFGPGTRLLVL.

J is TRBJ2-7 and V is TRBV9; D not resolved. Germline CDR1 is SGDLS and CDR2 is YYNGEE. V gave up 2 bases and J gave up 0 bases, with 12 bases separating them. The CDR3 is 15 residues long. CDR3 region: CASSVGGSTSYEQYF. The CDR3 DNA follows: TGTGCCAGCAGCGTCGGCGGATCAACCTCCTACGAGCAGTACTTC.

J is TRBJ2-2 and V is TRBV27, with D perhaps matching TRBD2 (6 bases). Germline-derived CDR1 and CDR2 are MNHEY and SMNVEV (reference sequence). Trimming cost V 5 bases and J 4 bases, with 17 bases left between them. The CDR3 length is 16 residues. The CDR3 is CASSERIRESTGELFF. The DNA for the CDR3 is TGTGCCAGCAGTGAAAGAATCCGGGAGAGCACCGGGGAGCTGTTTTTT.

The chain couples TRBV5-1 to TRBJ1-6; D is perhaps TRBD1 (5 bases). The CDR3 runs to 13 residues. The ends were cut back, 5 bases at V and 10 bases at J, with 13 bases in the middle. Germline V gene sequence: CDR1 SGHRS, CDR2 YFSETQ. The CDR3 spells CASREGRDSPLHF. The CDR3 DNA reads TGCGCCAGCAGGGAGGGGAGGGACTCACCCCTCCACTTT.

This clone has only a few counts. This chain links TRBV5-5 with TRBJ1-2, with D unclear. Germline V gives CDR1 SGHKS, CDR2 YYEKEE (reference sequence). Trimming removed 5 bases at V and 4 bases at J, with 12 bases between. This CDR3 has 13 amino acids. DNA for the CDR3: TGTGCCAGCAGTCGGGCGGAGGGCTATGGCTACACCTTC. This sequence encodes CASSRAEGYGYTF.

The CDR3 DNA follows: TGTGCCAGCAGCTCCTCTGGGTTAGCGGGGGGTCGCACAGATACGCAGTATTTT. As protein: CASSSSGLAGGRTDTQYF. V gene TRBV11-2 combines with J gene TRBJ2-3; TRBD2 agrees at 10 bases. With 4 bases clipped from V and 1 base from J, the junction kept 11 bases outside the gene matches. CDR3 length equals 18 residues. Germline V gives CDR1 SGHAT, CDR2 FQNNGV.

This clone was observed a handful of times. The chain joins TRBV6-5 to TRBJ1-3; 8 positions match TRBD1. The CDR3 sequence is 15 residues long. CDR1 is MNHEY, CDR2 SVGAGI, per germline. V trimming: 6 bases; J trimming: 0 bases; junction bases outside the gene matches: 4. The CDR3 protein is CASRGQAISGNTIYF. The CDR3 DNA reads TGTGCCAGCAGGGGACAGGCCATCTCTGGAAACACCATATATTTT.

The chain couples TRBV5-1 to TRBJ2-1; the match to TRBD2 covers 11 bases. From germline, CDR1 is SGHRS and CDR2 YFSETQ. With 0 bases clipped from V and 9 bases from J, the junction kept 8 bases outside the gene matches. This CDR3 spans 16 amino acids. CDR3 in DNA: TGCGCCAGCAGCTTGGTTCGTAAGACTAGCGGGGCTGAGCAGTTCTTC. Its translation is CASSLVRKTSGAEQFF. The complete variable domain, with remaining parts taken from reference TRBV5-1 and TRBJ2-1, reads KAGVTQTPRYLIKTRGQQVTLSCSPISGHRSVSWYQQTPGQGLQFLFEYFSETQRNKGNFPGRFSGRQFSNSRSEMNVSTLELGDSALYLCASSLVRKTSGAEQFFGPGTRLTVL.

This clone was counted a single time. The V gene is TRBV6-1, the J gene TRBJ2-3, with 10 bases aligning to TRBD2. The CDR3 consists of 15 residues. The junction had 3 bases not matched to a gene; V was cut back by 6 bases and J by 0 bases. Germline V gene sequence: CDR1 MNHNS, CDR2 SASEGT. The chain's CDR3 is CASSLAGASTDTQYF. The DNA of the CDR3 is TGTGCCAGCAGCCTAGCGGGGGCTAGCACAGATACGCAGTATTTT.

Details on this clone: One end of the junction varies from germline; a read error may be responsible. V and J are TRBV29-1 and TRBJ2-2, with 9 bases matching TRBD1. The CDR3 totals 12 residues. Germline V CDR1 and CDR2: SQVTM, ANQGSEA. CDR3 residues: CSLEDRGGELFF. The CDR3 DNA sequence: TGCAGCCTTGAGGACAGGGGCGGGGAGCTGTTTTTT.

DNA of the CDR3: TGCAGCGTTGCAAATCAGGAAAACTATGGCTACACCTTC. Amino acids: CSVANQENYGYTF. The chain employs TRBV29-1 and TRBJ1-2, with D unresolved. Trimming pared 4 bases from V and 2 bases from J, leaving 11 bases between. The germline V gene encodes CDR1 SQVTM and CDR2 ANQGSEA. CDR3 size: 13 residues.

The rearrangement joins TRBV5-4 to TRBJ1-5, with TRBD1 matching 10 bases. The J segment lost 2 bases and the V segment lost 3 bases, leaving 5 bases of the junction unmatched. The CDR3 extends over 16 amino acids. Germline V gene data show CDR1 as SGHNT and CDR2 as YYREEE (reference sequence). The CDR3 DNA reads TGTGCCAGCAGCTGGACAGGGGGAGGGCGCAATCAGCCCCAGCATTTT. The encoded protein is CASSWTGGGRNQPQHF.

The genes are TRBV2 and TRBJ2-7, with D maybe TRBD2 (5 bases). The CDR3 loop spans 13 amino acids. The germline gives CDR1 SNHLY, CDR2 FYNNEI. The V and J ends lost 0 bases and 2 bases respectively, with 5 bases between them. CDR3 DNA sequence: TGTGCCAGCAGTGAAGCGAGGGCCTACGAGCAGTACTTC. It encodes CASSEARAYEQYF.

The chain uses TRBV7-3 and TRBJ1-1, with D possibly being TRBD1 (5 bases). This CDR3 contains 14 residues. The V end lost 5 bases, the J end lost 4 bases, and 14 bases lay between the germline ends. Germline values: CDR1 SGHTA, CDR2 FQGTGA. CDR3 bases: TGTGCCAGCAGCACCTCCGGGGGGAGCACTGAAGCTTTCTTT. It translates to CASSTSGGSTEAFF.

This chain joins TRBV10-2 and TRBJ1-1, with TRBD1 matching over 7 bases. Losses at the gene ends were 6 bases for V and 0 bases for J; bases not matched to a gene: 4. The CDR3 totals 14 residues. Looked up from germline, CDR1 is WSHSY and CDR2 is SAAADI. The CDR3 region has the DNA TGCGCCAGCAGGAGGGGACAGTTGAACACTGAAGCTTTCTTT. This encodes CASRRGQLNTEAFF.

A few counts support this clone. The chain couples TRBV5-1 to TRBJ2-1; 11 nucleotides line up with TRBD2. The CDR3 consists of 15 residues. Germline trimming cut 5 bases from V and 3 bases from J; bases unmatched to any gene: 4. From germline, CDR1 is SGHRS and CDR2 YFSETQ. This CDR3 is CASSLAGGFYNEQFF. Written as DNA, the CDR3 is TGCGCCAGCAGTTTAGCGGGGGGGTTCTACAATGAGCAGTTCTTC.

The CDR3 spells CASSVNVAGLSGNTIYF. The CDR3 region has the DNA TGTGCCAGCAGCGTAAACGTCGCAGGGCTATCTGGAAACACCATATATTTT. The chain links TRBV9 to TRBJ1-3; D is perhaps TRBD1 (5 bases). The CDR3 runs 17 residues. CDR1 is SGDLS and CDR2 is YYNGEE in the germline V gene. V lost 1 base, J lost 1 base, and 15 bases lay in between.

The rearrangement uses TRBV5-5 and TRBJ2-6; 9 bases map to TRBD1. The germline CDR1 and CDR2 sequences are SGHKS and YYEKEE (reference sequence). This CDR3 spans 16 amino acids. The V gene end was trimmed by 10 bases and the J gene end by 1 base; junction bases not matched to a gene: 9. The DNA of the CDR3 is TGTGCCGGAGGGACAGGGATGTGGTCTGGGGCCAACGTCCTGACTTTC. This gives the protein CAGGTGMWSGANVLTF.

The V and J genes are TRBV9 and TRBJ2-2; 14 bases fit TRBD2. J lost 4 bases, V lost 3 bases, and 8 bases had no gene match. From germline, CDR1 is SGDLS and CDR2 YYNGEE. This CDR3 region has 18 residues. CDR3 DNA: TGTGCCAGCAGCGCAGGGGGACTAGCGGGGGAAAGCACCGGGGAGCTGTTTTTT. This translates into CASSAGGLAGESTGELFF.

The chain is built from TRBV15 and TRBJ2-6, with 8 bases aligning to TRBD1. Germline V lookup: CDR1 LNHNV, CDR2 YYDKDF (reference sequence). The trim removed 1 base at V and 0 bases at J, leaving 5 bases unmatched. The CDR3 runs 18 residues. The CDR3 loop is CATSRVWTGNSGANVLTF. Written as DNA, the CDR3 is TGTGCCACCAGCAGAGTGTGGACAGGGAACTCTGGGGCCAACGTCCTGACTTTC.

This chain connects TRBV28 to TRBJ1-4, with a tentative D call TRBD1 (6 bases). This CDR3 region has 15 residues. Germline lookup yields CDR1 MDHEN and CDR2 SYDVKM. Trimming stripped 3 bases from V and 7 bases from J, with 15 bases between. CDR3 loop: CASSLQRGGVEKLFF. The CDR3, as DNA: TGTGCCAGCAGTTTGCAGAGGGGGGGAGTTGAAAAACTGTTTTTT.

The J gene is TRBJ2-3, the V gene TRBV5-1; 8 bases fit TRBD1. The junction had 17 bases not matched to a gene; V was cut back by 4 bases and J by 4 bases. Per the germline V gene, CDR1 is SGHRS and CDR2 is YFSETQ. CDR3 length equals 18 residues. The CDR3 reads CASSRDRPDLPWADTQYF. CDR3 bases: TGCGCCAGCAGCAGGGACAGGCCTGACCTCCCCTGGGCAGATACGCAGTATTTT.

The rearrangement uses TRBV29-1 and TRBJ2-2, with 11 nucleotides matching TRBD2. CDR3 length: 19 amino acids. The V segment lost 8 bases and the J segment 4 bases; nucleotides outside the gene matches: 21. Per germline, CDR1 SQVTM and CDR2 ANQGSEA. The CDR3 loop is CSNSAGLAGPMTGTGELFF. DNA for the CDR3: TGCAGCAATTCGGCAGGACTAGCGGGTCCCATGACGGGCACCGGGGAGCTGTTTTTT.

The chain employs TRBV18 and TRBJ2-7, with 11 bases identical to TRBD2. The CDR3 spans 15 residues. J gave up 2 bases and V 4 bases, and 4 bases lay outside the gene matches. The V gene's germline CDR1 is KGHSH and CDR2 LQKENI. Here the CDR3 DNA reads TGTGCCAGCTCACGTACTAGCGGGGGAACCTACGAGCAGTACTTC. It encodes CASSRTSGGTYEQYF.